The 13 T cell receptor beta chains reported below all come from one sample, sequenced in a study of T cell clones after liver transplantation (dated by TCRdb to the late 2010s). The time point label corresponds to: pre-transplant. The method was the immunoSEQ multiplex PCR assay. In its TCRdb copy, this immuneACCESS table keeps in-frame sequences only and misses some clones. Where compared with another copy, unresolved V genes explain less than half of these, and the others have no known cause. Present in this sample are 45,000 to 60,000 clones, roughly 84% of which were seen just once. Together, the top ten hold approximately 8.5% of the sample. The material sequenced was CD4+ T cells from blood, taken before liver transplant. These receptors were taken from a human donor who received a liver transplant.

V and J are TRBV5-5 and TRBJ2-3; possible D gene TRBD2, 5 bases. Germline lookup yields CDR1 SGHKS and CDR2 YYEKEE (reference sequence). V was cut by 6 bases and J by 1 base, with 12 bases left in between. The CDR3 has 14 amino acids. The CDR3 bases are TGTGCCAGCACCACCGGAGGAGGCACAGATACGCAGTATTTT. It specifies CASTTGGGTDTQYF.

Relative to its sample, this clone is medium-sized (0.01 to 0.1%). This sequence joins TRBV2 and TRBJ2-3; D possibly uses TRBD1 or TRBD2 (6 bases each). V shed 4 bases and J shed 4 bases, with 12 bases lying between them. The germline gives CDR1 SNHLY, CDR2 FYNNEI. This CDR3 is built from 14 residues. The CDR3 DNA follows: TGTGCCAGCAGTGCCCGGAGGGGGGCAGATACGCAGTATTTT. This encodes CASSARRGADTQYF.

The chain has TRBV29-1 and TRBJ2-2; D is possibly TRBD1 (6 bases). Germline V gene sequence: CDR1 SQVTM, CDR2 ANQGSEA. V was trimmed by 4 bases and J by 3 bases, leaving 18 bases between them. The CDR3 covers 16 residues. CDR3 sequence reads: CSVGGTRGEDTGELFF. In DNA form, the CDR3 reads TGCAGCGTTGGGGGGACCAGGGGAGAGGACACCGGGGAGCTGTTTTTT.

The rearrangement uses TRBV11-1 and TRBJ2-1, with 8 bases that match TRBD1. The germline CDR1 and CDR2 sequences are SGHAT and FQDESV (reference sequence). The ends lost 5 bases at V and 7 bases at J; junction bases unmatched: 4. The CDR3 is 13 residues long. CDR3 DNA sequence: TGTGCCAGCAGCATAAGACAGGGGAATGAGCAGTTCTTC. Protein: CASSIRQGNEQFF.

V and J are TRBV5-1 and TRBJ2-7, with D tentatively TRBD1 (5 bases). Per the germline V gene, CDR1 is SGHRS and CDR2 is YFSETQ. The CDR3 has 13 amino acids. V was pared by 2 bases and J by 3 bases, with 9 bases between. The CDR3 DNA is TGCGCCAGCAGCTTTAGACAGTACTACGAGCAGTACTTC. Translated: CASSFRQYYEQYF.

The rearrangement links TRBV9 to TRBJ2-6, with TRBD1 matching 10 bases. CDR1 is SGDLS, CDR2 YYNGEE, per germline. V lost 4 bases, J lost 2 bases, and 6 bases stayed unmatched. This CDR3 contains 17 residues. The CDR3 region has the DNA TGTGCCAGCAGCCCCCGGGACAGGGGCGCTGGGGCCAACGTCCTGACTTTC. Translating gives CASSPRDRGAGANVLTF.

This chain connects TRBV9 to TRBJ1-2; D remains unclear. The germline CDR1 and CDR2 sequences are SGDLS and YYNGEE. This CDR3 contains 16 residues. V dropped 0 bases and J dropped 0 bases, with 12 bases sitting between them. CDR3 sequence: CASSVARGSANYGYTF. CDR3 sequence (DNA): TGTGCCAGCAGCGTAGCTCGTGGGAGTGCTAACTATGGCTACACCTTC.

The chain carries TRBV5-6 and TRBJ1-1; D is perhaps TRBD1 (5 bases). Trimming removed 2 bases from V and 4 bases from J, with 12 bases in between. CDR1 SGHDT and CDR2 YYEEEE come from the germline V gene. CDR3 size: 14 residues. The chain's CDR3 is CASSFLQRGTEAFF. The DNA of the CDR3 is TGTGCCAGCAGCTTCCTTCAGAGGGGCACTGAAGCTTTCTTT. Complete variable domain (other parts from reference TRBV5-6 and TRBJ1-1): DAGVTQSPTHLIKTRGQQVTLRCSPKSGHDTVSWYQQALGQGPQFIFQYYEEEERQRGNFPDRFSGHQFPNYSSELNVNALLLGDSALYLCASSFLQRGTEAFFGQGTRLTVV.

As concerns this clone: One junction end does not reproduce the germline sequence, and a read error may be involved. This chain links TRBV6-1 with TRBJ1-1; D unclear. CDR1 and CDR2 from the germline V gene are MNHNS and SASEGT. This CDR3 is built from 11 residues. In DNA, the CDR3 is TGTGCCAGCAGTGAAGAGGACGAAGGGATCTTT. Protein product: CASSEEDEGIF.

This chain uses TRBV6-4 with TRBJ1-4; D might be TRBD1 (6 bases). The V gene's germline CDR1 is MRHNA and CDR2 SNTAGT. Trimming removed 7 bases at V and 5 bases at J, with 20 bases between. The CDR3 runs to 16 residues. The CDR3: CASNKREPGENEKLFF. The CDR3 DNA follows: TGTGCCAGCAACAAACGCGAACCAGGGGAAAATGAAAAACTGTTTTTT.

The chain couples TRBV5-1 to TRBJ2-1, with TRBD2 matching 13 bases. Germline CDR1 SGHRS, CDR2 YFSETQ. Trimming took 3 bases from V and 3 from J; bases not matched to a gene: 6. The CDR3 consists of 17 residues. CDR3 protein: CASSYKGLAGSYNEQFF. CDR3 coding DNA: TGCGCCAGCAGCTACAAGGGACTAGCGGGAAGCTACAATGAGCAGTTCTTC.

The chain has TRBV5-4 and TRBJ1-2; D not resolved. The V and J ends lost 4 bases and 8 bases respectively, with 18 bases between them. The germline V gene encodes CDR1 SGHNT and CDR2 YYREEE (reference sequence). This CDR3 has 14 amino acids. This chain's CDR3 is CASSPRFSRGGYTF. CDR3 nucleotides: TGTGCCAGCAGCCCAAGGTTTAGTCGGGGAGGCTACACCTTC.

The rearrangement uses TRBV7-2 and TRBJ1-1; D is unresolved. CDR3 size: 12 residues. The V gene's germline CDR1 is SGHTA and CDR2 FQGNSA. V dropped 4 bases and J dropped 2 bases, with 5 bases sitting between them. The CDR3 here is CASSYGNTEAFF. The CDR3 nucleotides read TGTGCCAGCAGCTACGGTAACACTGAAGCTTTCTTT.